This record concerns one TCR beta chain sequence. Its antigen remains unknown. The sample is drawn from a study of T cells in localized non-small cell lung cancer. Study-level results: Adjacent uninvolved lung had the highest clonality, suggesting focused antigen responses.

Only in-frame clones appear in the TCRdb table, and some are missing; sequencing was by immunoSEQ multiplex PCR. The sample records approximately 1,600 clones, about 19% being singletons. The V end lost 6 bases, the J end lost 7 bases, and 16 bases lay between the germline ends. This CDR3 has 14 residues. The germline gives CDR1 SGHNT, CDR2 YENEEA. The receptor comes from a female donor at least 60 years old with stage II lung adenocarcinoma. The source was lung tumor tissue, collected before any cancer treatment. The chain employs TRBV11-3 and TRBJ2-1; D is undetermined. CDR3 nucleotide sequence: TGTGCCAGCAGTCCTGGATTCGCAATGAATGAGCAGTTCTTC. It yields the protein CASSPGFAMNEQFF.